The rows below give T cell receptor beta chains drawn from one sample of a study of blood T cell repertoires in COVID-19. Clones were sequenced by immunoSEQ multiplex PCR, and TCRdb holds only the in-frame ones, with some missing. The sample includes about 200,000 clones, around 82% of them seen just once. The specimen was peripheral blood. Receptors originate from a woman aged 70-85 years with acute or convalescent COVID-19. CDR3s leave out the opening cysteine and the closing phenylalanine or tryptophan. The order of the fields is V gene, J gene, CDR3 protein.

>TRBV7-8|TRBJ1-1
ASSLSDSSYTEAF
>TRBV18|TRBJ1-1
ASSPLPGSNTEAF
>TRBV24-1|TRBJ2-3
ATIGTSGRVADTQY
>TRBV7-2|TRBJ1-2
ASSISGTDPYGYT
>TRBV30|TRBJ1-6
AWSLRDRVNSPLH
>TRBV19|TRBJ1-2
ASSGGTGFDYGYT
>TRBV18|TRBJ1-6
ASSPILARDNSPLH
>TRBV2|TRBJ1-2
ASREGNYGYT
>TRBV19|TRBJ1-4
ASSMDRDEKLF
>TRBV27|TRBJ1-5
ASSTDRGQPQH